The clone carrying this TCR beta chain appeared many times. This sample was included in a study of T cells in Graves' hyperthyroidism and ophthalmopathy. Clinical symptoms, serum thyroxine and TRAb, thyroid ultrasound and orbital computed tomography together formed the diagnostic basis. There were TCR beta CDR3 regions amplified from RNA transcripts. HTBI primers were used for first-round RT-PCR of the TCR CDR3. TCRdb reprocessed the multiplex PCR reads with MiXCR, giving one entry per CDR3 protein. The table records about 400,000 distinct CDR3 sequences, more than 13% of them present only once. Trimming cost V 3 bases and J 5 bases, with 8 bases left between them. This CDR3 contains 14 residues.

The genes are TRBV12-3 or TRBV12-4 and TRBJ1-6; D gene unclear. Sequenced: blood. The receptor was isolated from a man aged 50-59 years with Graves' ophthalmopathy. Here the CDR3 reads CASSFSRHNSPLHF. CDR3 nucleotides: TGTGCCAGCAGTTTTTCTCGGCATAATTCACCCCTCCACTTT.